This T cell receptor beta chain was obtained from a study of T-cell memory formation after mild COVID-19 (dated by TCRdb to the early 2020s). Regarding the complete study: TCR sequence clusters from the two donors were largely donor specific. In a couple of donors, T-cell clones that expanded and contracted after mild COVID-19 were followed by sequencing TCRalpha and TCRbeta repertoires longitudinally. Two young, previously healthy adult volunteers made up the cohort, one male and one female. Study-wide findings and limitations: The detection of some responding clones in pre-infection memory suggests that pre-existing cross-reactive memory T cells joined the SARS-CoV-2 response. Only a couple of mild cases were covered in the study, and larger cohorts including severe cases with pre-infection samples were considered necessary. Contracting CD4+ clones were found mainly in CM and EM memory subsets, while CD8+ clones were enriched in EMRA. Clones contracting from day 15 to 85 had balanced CD4/CD8 phenotypes, while a second wave expanding from day 15 to 37 was biased towards CD4+. Whether the second-wave clones peaking on day 37 were SARS-CoV-2 specific was not confirmed.

About this clonotype: Its binding antigen is unknown. Within one base of it there is no much larger clone, and no base qualities were kept.

PBMCs were isolated by Ficoll-Paque density gradient centrifugation. Sequencing used an Illumina NovaSeq 6000. Using 5'RACE with constant-segment primers, TCRalpha and TCRbeta cDNA libraries were constructed, with sample barcodes and unique molecular identifiers added in the process. Trizol reagent was used to extract RNA from every sample. Library amplification was performed in two PCR steps, and a second sample barcode and Illumina TruSeq adapters were introduced in the second step. Sequencing of libraries was performed on an Illumina NovaSeq with 2 x 150 bp paired-end reads. The study's own analysis went as follows. Reads were demultiplexed and collapsed into UMI-guided consensus sequences with migec v1.2.7. Using mixcr v2.1.11, UMI consensuses were aligned to TRA and TRB V and J templates and then assembled into clonotypes. A clonotype was counted as expanded or contracted only when both edgeR and NoisET called the clonotype significant, with the noise models trained on biological replicates. For edgeR calls, a false discovery rate-adjusted p below 0.01 and a log2 fold-change threshold of 1 were applied. As an exploratory analysis of dynamics, max-normalized trajectories of the 1000 most abundant clonotypes were examined by PCA with hierarchical clustering. Each responding clone was given a CD4 or CD8 phenotype based on the CD4+ and CD8+ repertoires, which had been sequenced separately. Starting from the raw public reads, TCRdb applied fastp trimming at Q25, assembled clones with MiXCR and retained in-frame beta chains. Here each entry gathers all rows of one CDR3 protein and keeps the most common genes and DNA. These V and J calls are TCRdb output, not the study's own analysis. The sample table holds about 150,000 distinct CDR3 sequences, of which 20% to 25% were seen once. Around 22% of the sample comes from the top ten.

The sample consisted of PBMCs or a T cell subset sorted from them (not recorded which). The TCR originated in an adult woman who had mild COVID-19 (a few samples of this study predate the infection). The sample titles of this study are shuffled in the database, so cell type and time point are left out; the donor was told from shared clones.

The bases are TGTGCCAGCAGCTCCACGGGACAGGGGGAAGATACGCAGTATTTT. The translation is CASSSTGQGEDTQYF. The rearrangement combines TRBV7-6 with TRBJ2-3; 11 bases in between match TRBD1. The CDR3 starts with the cysteine, ends with the phenylalanine, and has 15 residues. The retained sequence is limited to the CDR3, 45 bases, with the frame set at the first base. Here V drops 4 bases and J drops 5 bases, and the junction holds 5 bases not matched to any gene. Sequences SGHVS (CDR1) and FNYEAQ (CDR2) are obtained from the germline V gene.